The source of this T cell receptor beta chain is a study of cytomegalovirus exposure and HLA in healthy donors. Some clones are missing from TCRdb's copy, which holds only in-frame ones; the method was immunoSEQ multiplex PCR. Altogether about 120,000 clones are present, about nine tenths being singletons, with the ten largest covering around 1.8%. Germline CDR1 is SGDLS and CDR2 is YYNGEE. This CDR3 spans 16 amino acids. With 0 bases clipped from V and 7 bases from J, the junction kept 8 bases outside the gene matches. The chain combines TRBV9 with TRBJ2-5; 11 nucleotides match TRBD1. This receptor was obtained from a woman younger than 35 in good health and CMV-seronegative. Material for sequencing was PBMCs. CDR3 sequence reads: CASSVEGQGGLGTQYF. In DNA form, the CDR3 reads TGTGCCAGCAGCGTAGAGGGACAGGGGGGTTTAGGGACCCAGTACTTC.